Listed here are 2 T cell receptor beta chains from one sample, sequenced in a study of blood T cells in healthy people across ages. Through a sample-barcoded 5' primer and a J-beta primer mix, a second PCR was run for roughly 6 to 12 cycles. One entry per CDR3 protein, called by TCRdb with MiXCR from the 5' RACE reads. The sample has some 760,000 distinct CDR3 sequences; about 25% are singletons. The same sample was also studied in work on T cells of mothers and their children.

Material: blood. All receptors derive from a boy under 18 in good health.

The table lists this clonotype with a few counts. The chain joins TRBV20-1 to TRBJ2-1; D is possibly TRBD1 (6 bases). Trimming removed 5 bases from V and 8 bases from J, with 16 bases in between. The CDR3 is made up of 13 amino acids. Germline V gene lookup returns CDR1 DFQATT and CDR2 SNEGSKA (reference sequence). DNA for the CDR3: TGCAGTGCTCAAATGCAGGGGCCAGATGAGCAGTTCTTC. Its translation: CSAQMQGPDEQFF.

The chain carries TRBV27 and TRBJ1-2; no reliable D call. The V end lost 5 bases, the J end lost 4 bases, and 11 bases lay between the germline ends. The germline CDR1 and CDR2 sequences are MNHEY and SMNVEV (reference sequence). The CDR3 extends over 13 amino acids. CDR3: CASSETTGYGYTF. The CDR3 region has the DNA TGTGCCAGCAGTGAGACGACTGGCTATGGCTACACCTTC.